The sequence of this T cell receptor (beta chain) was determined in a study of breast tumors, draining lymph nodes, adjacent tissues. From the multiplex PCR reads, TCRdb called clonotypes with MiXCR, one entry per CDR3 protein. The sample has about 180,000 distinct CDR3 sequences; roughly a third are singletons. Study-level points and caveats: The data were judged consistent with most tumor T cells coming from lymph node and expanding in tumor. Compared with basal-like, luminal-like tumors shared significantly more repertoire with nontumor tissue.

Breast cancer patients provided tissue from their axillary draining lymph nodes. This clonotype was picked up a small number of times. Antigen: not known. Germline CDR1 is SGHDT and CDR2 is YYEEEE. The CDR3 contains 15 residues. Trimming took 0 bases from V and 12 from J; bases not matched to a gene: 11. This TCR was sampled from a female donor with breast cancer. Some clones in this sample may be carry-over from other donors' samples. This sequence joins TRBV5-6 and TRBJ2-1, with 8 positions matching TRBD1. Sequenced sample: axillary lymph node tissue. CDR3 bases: TGTGCCAGCAGCTTGGGACAGGGGCGTCATGATACGCAGTTCTTC. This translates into CASSLGQGRHDTQFF.